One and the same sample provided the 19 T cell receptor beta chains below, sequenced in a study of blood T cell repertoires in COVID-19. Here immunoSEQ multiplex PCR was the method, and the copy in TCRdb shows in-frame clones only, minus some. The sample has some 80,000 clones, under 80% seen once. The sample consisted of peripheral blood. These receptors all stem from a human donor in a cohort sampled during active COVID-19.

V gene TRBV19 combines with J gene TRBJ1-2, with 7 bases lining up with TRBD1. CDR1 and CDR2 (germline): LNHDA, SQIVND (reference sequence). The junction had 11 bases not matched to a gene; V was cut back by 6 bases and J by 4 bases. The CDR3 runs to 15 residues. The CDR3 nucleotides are TGTGCCAGTAGGGATGGGGGACAGTTCTTCTATGGCTACACCTTC. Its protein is CASRDGGQFFYGYTF.

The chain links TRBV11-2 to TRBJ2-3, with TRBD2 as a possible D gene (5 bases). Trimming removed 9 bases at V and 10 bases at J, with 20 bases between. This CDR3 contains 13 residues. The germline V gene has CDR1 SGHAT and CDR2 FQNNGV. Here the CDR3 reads CASTPGVSGAQYF. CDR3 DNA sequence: TGTGCCAGTACCCCCGGGGTCTCAGGCGCGCAGTATTTT.

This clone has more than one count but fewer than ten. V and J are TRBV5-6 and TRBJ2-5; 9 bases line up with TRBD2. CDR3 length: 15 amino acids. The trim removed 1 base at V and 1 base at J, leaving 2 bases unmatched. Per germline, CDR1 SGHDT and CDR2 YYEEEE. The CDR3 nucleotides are TGTGCCAGCAGCTTGCTGACTAGCGGCCAAGAGACCCAGTACTTC. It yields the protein CASSLLTSGQETQYF.

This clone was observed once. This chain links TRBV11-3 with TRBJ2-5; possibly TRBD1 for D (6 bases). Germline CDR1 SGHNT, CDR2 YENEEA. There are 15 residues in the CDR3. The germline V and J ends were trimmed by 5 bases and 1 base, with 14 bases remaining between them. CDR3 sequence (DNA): TGTGCCAGCAGCCGACCGACAGGCCCCCAAGAGACCCAGTACTTC. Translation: CASSRPTGPQETQYF.

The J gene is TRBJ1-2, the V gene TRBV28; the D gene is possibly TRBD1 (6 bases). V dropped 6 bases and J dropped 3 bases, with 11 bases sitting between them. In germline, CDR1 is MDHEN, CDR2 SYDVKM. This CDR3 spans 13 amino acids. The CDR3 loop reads CASSRDTYYGYTF. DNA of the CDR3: TGTGCCAGCAGCCGGGACACCTACTATGGCTACACCTTC.

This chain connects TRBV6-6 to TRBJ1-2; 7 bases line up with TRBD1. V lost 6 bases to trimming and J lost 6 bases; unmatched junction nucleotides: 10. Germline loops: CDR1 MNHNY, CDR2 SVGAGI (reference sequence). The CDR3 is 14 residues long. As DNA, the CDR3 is TGTGCCAGCAGGCCCCACAGGGGAACGGATGGCTACACCTTC. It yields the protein CASRPHRGTDGYTF.

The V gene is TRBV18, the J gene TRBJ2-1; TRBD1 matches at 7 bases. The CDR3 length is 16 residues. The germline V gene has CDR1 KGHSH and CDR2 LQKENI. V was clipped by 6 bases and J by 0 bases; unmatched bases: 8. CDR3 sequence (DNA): TGTGCCAGCTCGCAGACAGGGCCCAGCTCCTACAATGAGCAGTTCTTC. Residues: CASSQTGPSSYNEQFF.

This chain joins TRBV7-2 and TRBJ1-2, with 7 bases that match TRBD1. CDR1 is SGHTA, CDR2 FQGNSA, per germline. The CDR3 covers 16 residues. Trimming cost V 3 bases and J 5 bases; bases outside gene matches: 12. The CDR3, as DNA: TGTGCCAGCAGCTTCATGACGACAGGGCAAGGGTATGGCTACACCTTC. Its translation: CASSFMTTGQGYGYTF.

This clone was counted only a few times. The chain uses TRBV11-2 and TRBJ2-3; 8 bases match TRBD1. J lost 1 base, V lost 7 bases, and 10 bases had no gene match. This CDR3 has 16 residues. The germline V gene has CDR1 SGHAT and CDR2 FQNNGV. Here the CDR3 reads CASTQGALWGTDTQYF. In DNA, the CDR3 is TGTGCCAGCACCCAGGGGGCCTTGTGGGGCACAGATACGCAGTATTTT.

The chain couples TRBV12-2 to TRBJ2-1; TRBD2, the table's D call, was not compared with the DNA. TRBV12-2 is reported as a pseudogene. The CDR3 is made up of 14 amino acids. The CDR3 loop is CASRPRRPRNEQFF. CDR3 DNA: TGTGCAAGTCGCCCTCGGAGACCTAGGAATGAGCAGTTCTTC.

CDR3 DNA: TGTGCCAGCAGCCTCGTCTCGACAGATACGCAGTATTTT. Protein sequence: CASSLVSTDTQYF. This chain uses TRBV14 with TRBJ2-3; D unresolved. The germline gives CDR1 SGHDN, CDR2 FVKESK. The CDR3 consists of 13 residues. The ends were cut back, 4 bases at V and 3 bases at J, with 8 bases in the middle.

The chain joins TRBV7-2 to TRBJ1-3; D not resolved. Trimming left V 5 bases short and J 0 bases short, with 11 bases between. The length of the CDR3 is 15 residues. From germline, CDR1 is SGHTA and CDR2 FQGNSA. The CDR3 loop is CASSPGSSSGNTIYF. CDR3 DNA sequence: TGTGCCAGCAGCCCAGGTTCGAGCTCTGGAAACACCATATATTTT.

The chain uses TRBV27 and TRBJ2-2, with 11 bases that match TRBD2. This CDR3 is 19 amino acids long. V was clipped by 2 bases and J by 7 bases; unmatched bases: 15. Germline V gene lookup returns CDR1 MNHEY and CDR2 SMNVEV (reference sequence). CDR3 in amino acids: CASSLVAYRTSGRSGELFF. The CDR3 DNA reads TGTGCCAGCAGTTTAGTCGCGTATAGGACTAGCGGGCGCAGCGGGGAGCTGTTTTTT.

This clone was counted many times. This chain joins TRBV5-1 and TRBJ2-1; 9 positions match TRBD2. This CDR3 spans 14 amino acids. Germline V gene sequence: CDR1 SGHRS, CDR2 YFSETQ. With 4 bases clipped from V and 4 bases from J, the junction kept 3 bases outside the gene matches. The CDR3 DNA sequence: TGCGCCAGCAGCCCGACTAGCGGTTACAATGAGCAGTTCTTC. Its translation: CASSPTSGYNEQFF.

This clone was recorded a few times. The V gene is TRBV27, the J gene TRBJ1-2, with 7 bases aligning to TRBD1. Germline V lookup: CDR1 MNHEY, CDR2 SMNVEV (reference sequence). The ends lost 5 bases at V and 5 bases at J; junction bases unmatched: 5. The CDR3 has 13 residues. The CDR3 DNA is TGTGCCAGCAGTAGAGGGACAGCTTATGGCTACACCTTC. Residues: CASSRGTAYGYTF.

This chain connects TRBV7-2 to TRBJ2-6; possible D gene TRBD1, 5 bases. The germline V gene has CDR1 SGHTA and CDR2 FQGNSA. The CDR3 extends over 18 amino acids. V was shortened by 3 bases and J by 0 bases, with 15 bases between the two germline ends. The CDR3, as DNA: TGTGCCAGCAGCTTTCTCCTTCCTACAGGCTCTGGGGCCAACGTCCTGACTTTC. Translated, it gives CASSFLLPTGSGANVLTF. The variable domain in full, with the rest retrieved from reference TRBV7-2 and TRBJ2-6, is GAGVSQSPSNKVTEKGKDVELRCDPISGHTALYWYRQSLGQGLEFLIYFQGNSAPDKSGLPSDRFSAERTGGSVSTLTIQRTQQEDSAVYLCASSFLLPTGSGANVLTFGAGSRLTVL.

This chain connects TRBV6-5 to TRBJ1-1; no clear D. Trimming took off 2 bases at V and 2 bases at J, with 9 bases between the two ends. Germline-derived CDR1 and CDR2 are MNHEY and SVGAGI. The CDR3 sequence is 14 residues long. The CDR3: CASSYAAGNTEAFF. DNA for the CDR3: TGTGCCAGCAGTTACGCGGCGGGAAACACTGAAGCTTTCTTT.

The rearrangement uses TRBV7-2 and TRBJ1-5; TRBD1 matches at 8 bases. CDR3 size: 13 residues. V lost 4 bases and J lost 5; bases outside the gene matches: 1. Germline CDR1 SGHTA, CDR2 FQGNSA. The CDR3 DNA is TGTGCCAGCAGCTACAGGGGGGATCAGCCCCAGCATTTT. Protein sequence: CASSYRGDQPQHF.

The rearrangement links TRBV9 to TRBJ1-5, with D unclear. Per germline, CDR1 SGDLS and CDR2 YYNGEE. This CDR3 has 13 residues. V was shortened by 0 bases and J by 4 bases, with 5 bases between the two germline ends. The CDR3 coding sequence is TGTGCCAGCAGCGTAGGGCAGAATCAGCCCCAGCATTTT. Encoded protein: CASSVGQNQPQHF.